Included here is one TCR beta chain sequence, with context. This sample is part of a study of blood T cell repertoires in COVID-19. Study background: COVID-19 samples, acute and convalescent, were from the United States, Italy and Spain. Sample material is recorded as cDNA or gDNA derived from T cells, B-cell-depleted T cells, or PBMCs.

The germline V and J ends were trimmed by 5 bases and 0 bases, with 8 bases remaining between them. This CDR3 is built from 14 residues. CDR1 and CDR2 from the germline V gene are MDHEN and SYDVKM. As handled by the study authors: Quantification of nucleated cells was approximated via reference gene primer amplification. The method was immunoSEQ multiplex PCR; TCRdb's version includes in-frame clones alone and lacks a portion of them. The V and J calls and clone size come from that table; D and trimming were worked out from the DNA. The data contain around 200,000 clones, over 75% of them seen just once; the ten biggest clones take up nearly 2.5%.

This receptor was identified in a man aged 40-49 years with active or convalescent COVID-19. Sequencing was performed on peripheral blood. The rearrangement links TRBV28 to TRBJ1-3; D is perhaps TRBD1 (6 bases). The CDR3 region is CASSPQGSGNTIYF. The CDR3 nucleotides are TGTGCCAGCAGTCCACAGGGCTCTGGAAACACCATATATTTT. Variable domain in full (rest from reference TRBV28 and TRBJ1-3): DVKVTQSSRYLVKRTGEKVFLECVQDMDHENMFWYRQDPGLGLRLIYFSYDVKMKEKGDIPEGYSVSREKKERFSLILESASTNQTSMYLCASSPQGSGNTIYFGEGSWLTVV.